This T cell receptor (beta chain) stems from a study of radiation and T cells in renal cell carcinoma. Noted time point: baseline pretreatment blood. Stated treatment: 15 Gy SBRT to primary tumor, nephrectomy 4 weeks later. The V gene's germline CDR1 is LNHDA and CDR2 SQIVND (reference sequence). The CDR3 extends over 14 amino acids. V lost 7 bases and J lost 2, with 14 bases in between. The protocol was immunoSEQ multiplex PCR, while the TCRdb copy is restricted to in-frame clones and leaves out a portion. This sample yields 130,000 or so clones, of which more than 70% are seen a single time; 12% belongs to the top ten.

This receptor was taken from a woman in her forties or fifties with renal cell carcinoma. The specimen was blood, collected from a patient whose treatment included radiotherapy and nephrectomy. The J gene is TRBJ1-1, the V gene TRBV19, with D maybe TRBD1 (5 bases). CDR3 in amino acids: CASKRLGENTEAFF. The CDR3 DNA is TGTGCCAGTAAGCGGTTAGGGGAAAACACTGAAGCTTTCTTT.